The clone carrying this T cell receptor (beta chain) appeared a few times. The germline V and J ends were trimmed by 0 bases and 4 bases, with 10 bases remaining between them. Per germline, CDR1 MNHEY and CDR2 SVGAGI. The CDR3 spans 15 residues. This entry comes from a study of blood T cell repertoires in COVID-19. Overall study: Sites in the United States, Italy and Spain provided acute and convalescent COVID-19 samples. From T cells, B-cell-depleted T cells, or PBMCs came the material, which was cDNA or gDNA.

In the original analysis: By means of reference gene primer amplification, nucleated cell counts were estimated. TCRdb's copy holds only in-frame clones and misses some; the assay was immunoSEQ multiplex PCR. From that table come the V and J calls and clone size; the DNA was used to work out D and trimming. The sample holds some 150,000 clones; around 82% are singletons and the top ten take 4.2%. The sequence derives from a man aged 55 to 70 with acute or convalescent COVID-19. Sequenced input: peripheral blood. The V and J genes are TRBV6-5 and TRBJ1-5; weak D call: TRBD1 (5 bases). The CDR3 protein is CASSYSRTQNQPQHF. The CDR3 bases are TGTGCCAGCAGTTACTCTCGGACACAGAATCAGCCCCAGCATTTT.